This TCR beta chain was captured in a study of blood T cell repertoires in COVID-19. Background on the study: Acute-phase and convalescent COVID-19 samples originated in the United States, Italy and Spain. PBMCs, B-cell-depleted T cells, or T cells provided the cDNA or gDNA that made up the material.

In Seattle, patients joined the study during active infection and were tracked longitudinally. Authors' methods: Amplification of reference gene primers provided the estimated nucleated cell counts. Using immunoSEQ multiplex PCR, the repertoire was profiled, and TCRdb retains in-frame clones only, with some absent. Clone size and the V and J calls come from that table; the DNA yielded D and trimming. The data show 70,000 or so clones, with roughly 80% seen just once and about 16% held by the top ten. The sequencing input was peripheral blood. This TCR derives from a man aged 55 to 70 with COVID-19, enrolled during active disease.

CDR3 amino acids: CASSLYGSVGELFF. CDR3 in DNA: TGTGCCAGCAGTTTATACGGGAGTGTAGGGGAGCTGTTTTTT. This chain links TRBV27 with TRBJ2-2, with a weak D call TRBD2 (6 bases). V lost 1 base and J lost 8, with 11 bases in between. The CDR3 extends over 14 amino acids. Germline V lookup: CDR1 MNHEY, CDR2 SMNVEV (reference sequence).